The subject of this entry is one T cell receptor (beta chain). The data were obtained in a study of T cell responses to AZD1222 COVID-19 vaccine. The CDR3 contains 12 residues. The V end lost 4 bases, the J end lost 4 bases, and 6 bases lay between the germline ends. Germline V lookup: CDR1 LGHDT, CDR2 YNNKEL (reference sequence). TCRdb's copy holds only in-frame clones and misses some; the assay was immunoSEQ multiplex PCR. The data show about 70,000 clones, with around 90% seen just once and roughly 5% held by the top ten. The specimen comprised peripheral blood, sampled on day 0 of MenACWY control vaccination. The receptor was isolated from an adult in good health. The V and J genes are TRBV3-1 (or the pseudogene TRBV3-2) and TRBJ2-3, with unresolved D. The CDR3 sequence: CASSPRADTQYF. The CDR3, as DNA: TGTGCCAGCAGCCCGAGAGCAGATACGCAGTATTTT.